A single TCR beta chain is shown here with its context. TCRdb ran MiXCR on the PCR reads. The sample includes 15,000 to 20,000 clones, 34% seen only once; the top ten take over 15%. This specimen comes from a study of metastatic and nonmetastatic thyroid tumors. Across the study: Repertoires were compared across blood and tumor or nodule tissue from malignant and benign thyroid patients.

CDR3 length: 13 residues. CDR1 MGHRA and CDR2 YSYEKL come from the germline V gene. Trimming pared 5 bases from V and 4 bases from J, leaving 9 bases between. Every patient was untreated before thyroid surgery. This receptor was identified in a female donor with papillary thyroid cancer or a benign thyroid nodule (not recorded which). Some clones in this sample may be carry-over from other donors' samples. Material: tumor tissue. The V and J genes are TRBV4-1 and TRBJ1-5; D is possibly TRBD1 (6 bases). The CDR3 bases are TGCGCCAGCAGCGGGACAAAGAATCAGCCCCAGCATTTT. Protein sequence: CASSGTKNQPQHF.